These 24 T cell receptor beta chains came from one sample sequenced in a study of shared clonotypes between healthy human individuals. Repertoires were generated with immunoSEQ multiplex PCR, while TCRdb's copy carries only in-frame clones and drops some. The table has about 2 million clones, 85% to 95% seen once. The sample taken for sequencing was naive CD4+ T cells sorted from blood. Subset defined: CD45RA+ positively selected. These receptors all come from a man aged 18 to 29 in good health.

The sample holds one count of this clone. The chain is built from TRBV4-1 and TRBJ1-2; D remains unclear. Trimming removed 4 bases from V and 2 bases from J, with 17 bases in between. The CDR3 totals 16 residues. Germline-derived CDR1 and CDR2 are MGHRA and YSYEKL. CDR3 amino acids: CASSRTLSGLNYGYTF. DNA for the CDR3: TGCGCCAGCAGCCGCACTCTCTCCGGACTAAACTATGGCTACACCTTC.

This CDR3 is CAWKRTAAYEQYF. The DNA for the CDR3 is TGTGCCTGGAAACGGACCGCGGCCTACGAGCAGTACTTC. The gene calls are TRBV30 and TRBJ2-7; D gene ambiguous. Per germline, CDR1 GTSNPN and CDR2 SVGIG (reference sequence). CDR3 length: 13 residues. Trimming took 4 bases from V and 2 from J, leaving 12 bases between them.

The chain recombines TRBV5-4 with TRBJ2-5; D unresolved. The germline CDR1 and CDR2 sequences are SGHNT and YYREEE (reference sequence). The V gene lost 5 bases and the J gene lost 4 bases, with 12 bases spanning the gap. The CDR3 spans 13 residues. The CDR3 sequence: CASSLGLGETQYF. The CDR3 DNA follows: TGTGCCAGCAGTCTTGGCCTTGGAGAGACCCAGTACTTC.

This clone was detected once. The chain combines TRBV5-4 with TRBJ2-3; 9 bases match TRBD1. The CDR3 sequence is 15 residues long. V shed 4 bases, J shed 3 bases, and the junction held 6 bases outside the gene matches. Looked up from germline, CDR1 is SGHNT and CDR2 is YYREEE (reference sequence). The CDR3 loop is CASSAGTGLTDTQYF. The CDR3 DNA is TGTGCCAGCAGCGCCGGGACAGGGCTGACAGATACGCAGTATTTT.

The V and J genes are TRBV18 and TRBJ2-7; D tentatively fits TRBD1 or TRBD2 (5 bases each). V lost 1 base, J lost 7 bases, and 11 bases lay in between. CDR1 and CDR2 from the germline V gene are KGHSH and LQKENI. CDR3 length equals 13 residues. CDR3 nucleotides: TGTGCCAGCTCACCACTCCGGGGCCAGGAGCAGTACTTC. Amino acid sequence: CASSPLRGQEQYF.

Only one count was recorded for this clone. The rearrangement uses TRBV5-3 and TRBJ1-6, with a weak D call TRBD1 (6 bases). TRBV5-3 counts as an open reading frame of uncertain function. The CDR3 has 14 amino acids. Trimming left V 4 bases short and J 7 bases short, with 12 bases between. The CDR3: CARSHGQSNSPLHF. The CDR3 nucleotides read TGTGCCAGAAGCCACGGACAGTCAAATTCACCCCTCCACTTT.

The rearrangement uses TRBV18 and TRBJ2-1; a possible D gene is TRBD1 (5 bases). The CDR3 is 16 amino acids. V was clipped by 0 bases and J by 9 bases, with 18 bases between them. Germline V gene sequence: CDR1 KGHSH, CDR2 LQKENI. The CDR3 loop is CASSPPLMGLFGEQFF. In nucleotides, the CDR3 is TGTGCCAGCTCACCACCGTTGATGGGGCTGTTCGGTGAGCAGTTCTTC.

The V call is TRBV19, the J call TRBJ2-7; 12 bases agree with TRBD1. Unmatched junction bases numbered 7, after V lost 5 bases and J lost 2 bases. Germline V CDR1 and CDR2: LNHDA, SQIVND (reference sequence). CDR3 length: 16 residues. The CDR3 bases are TGTGCCAGTAGTCCTGGGGACAGGGGGCTTCCCTACGAGCAGTACTTC. It yields the protein CASSPGDRGLPYEQYF.

The chain uses TRBV5-1 and TRBJ1-4, with a possible D match to TRBD1 (5 bases). Per the germline V gene, CDR1 is SGHRS and CDR2 is YFSETQ. This CDR3 is 14 amino acids long. V was shortened by 3 bases and J by 8 bases, with 14 bases between the two germline ends. CDR3 sequence: CASSSPGTQEKLFF. The CDR3 bases are TGCGCCAGCAGCTCCCCCGGGACGCAAGAAAAACTGTTTTTT.

For the CDR3, the DNA is TGTGCCAGCAGCGTGAGTAAAGACACCGGGGAGCTGTTTTTT. Protein: CASSVSKDTGELFF. The V gene is TRBV9, the J gene TRBJ2-2; D remains unclear. The V end was cut by 2 bases, the J end by 3 bases, with 8 bases between. Germline V lookup: CDR1 SGDLS, CDR2 YYNGEE. The CDR3 runs 14 residues.

V and J are TRBV27 and TRBJ2-7; TRBD2 matches 8 bases. The CDR3 extends over 15 amino acids. V lost 1 base and J lost 1; bases outside the gene matches: 3. Germline CDR1 and CDR2: MNHEY and SMNVEV (reference sequence). The CDR3 coding sequence is TGTGCCAGCAGTTTATACGGCGGGGGGTCCTACGAGCAGTACTTC. This gives the protein CASSLYGGGSYEQYF.

J is TRBJ2-2 and V is TRBV9, with D possibly matching TRBD2 (6 bases). The CDR3 consists of 13 residues. V lost 10 bases and J lost 2, with 12 bases in between. Germline V lookup: CDR1 SGDLS, CDR2 YYNGEE. The DNA for the CDR3 is TGTGCCTCCGGGACTTCTAACACCGGGGAGCTGTTTTTT. Translation: CASGTSNTGELFF.

The chain combines TRBV7-8 with TRBJ1-6, with D hard to call. The CDR3 spans 14 residues. With 2 bases removed from V and 5 bases from J, the gap between germline ends came to 7 bases. CDR1 SGHVS and CDR2 FQNEAQ come from the germline V gene. Written as DNA, the CDR3 is TGTGCCAGCAGCTTATCACCAGATAATTCACCCCTCCACTTT. Translated, it gives CASSLSPDNSPLHF.

The V gene is TRBV6-1, the J gene TRBJ2-1, with 11 bases aligning to TRBD2. The CDR3 sequence is 16 residues long. The germline CDR1 and CDR2 sequences are MNHNS and SASEGT. Germline trimming cut 4 bases from V and 4 bases from J; bases unmatched to any gene: 6. In DNA, the CDR3 is TGTGCCAGCAGTGGTGGGACTAGCGGAGCATACAATGAGCAGTTCTTC. As protein: CASSGGTSGAYNEQFF.

The CDR3 DNA follows: TGTGCCAGCAGCTTAATCGGAGGACGGTCAGATACGCAGTATTTT. This codes for CASSLIGGRSDTQYF. V is TRBV7-9 and J is TRBJ2-3, with D possibly matching TRBD2 (5 bases). The CDR3 is made up of 15 amino acids. CDR1 and CDR2 from the germline V gene are SEHNR and FQNEAQ (reference sequence). V was cut by 2 bases and J by 4 bases, with 13 bases left in between. Full variable domain (missing parts from reference TRBV7-9 and TRBJ2-3): DTGVSQNPRHKITKRGQNVTFRCDPISEHNRLYWYRQTLGQGPEFLTYFQNEAQLEKSRLLSDRFSAERPKGSFSTLEIQRTEQGDSAMYLCASSLIGGRSDTQYFGPGTRLTVL.

The V gene is TRBV10-3, the J gene TRBJ1-6, with 7 bases lining up with TRBD1. Germline loops: CDR1 ENHRY, CDR2 SYGVKD. CDR3 length: 15 amino acids. With V trimmed by 4 bases and J by 8 bases, 8 bases remained unmatched. The CDR3 region has the DNA TGTGCCATCAGTGTTCGGGACAGTTTGGATTCACCCCTCCACTTT. Translating gives CAISVRDSLDSPLHF.

The rearrangement uses TRBV30 and TRBJ2-1, with a weak D call TRBD1 (5 bases). The CDR3 consists of 11 residues. The germline V gene has CDR1 GTSNPN and CDR2 SVGIG (reference sequence). V shed 5 bases and J shed 8 bases, with 10 bases lying between them. The CDR3 DNA reads TGTGCCTGGTCACAGGAATATGAGCAGTTCTTC. Residues: CAWSQEYEQFF.

Comment on this clone: Other DNA sequences within the sample encode an identical CDR3. This sequence joins TRBV7-9 and TRBJ1-5; D is undetermined. Germline CDR1 SEHNR, CDR2 FQNEAQ (reference sequence). The V gene lost 1 base and the J gene lost 5 bases, with 3 bases spanning the gap. The CDR3 has 12 residues. Written as DNA, the CDR3 is TGTGCCAGCAGCTTAGATTATCAGCCCCAGCATTTT. This codes for CASSLDYQPQHF.

The V call is TRBV2, the J call TRBJ2-2; the D gene could be TRBD1 or TRBD2 (5 bases each). CDR1 SNHLY and CDR2 FYNNEI come from the germline V gene. The CDR3 spans 14 residues. The V end was cut by 7 bases, the J end by 8 bases, with 17 bases between. The CDR3 nucleotides are TGTGCCAGCAACGTCCAGGGACGGGGAGGGGAGCTGTTTTTT. Translating gives CASNVQGRGGELFF.

V is TRBV10-3 and J is TRBJ1-2; TRBD1 aligns across 9 bases. The CDR3 has 16 amino acids. The V gene's germline CDR1 is ENHRY and CDR2 SYGVKD. The junction had 8 bases not matched to a gene; V was cut back by 0 bases and J by 6 bases. CDR3 in amino acids: CAISESPGQGPNGYTF. The CDR3 nucleotides are TGTGCCATCAGTGAGTCCCCGGGACAGGGCCCAAATGGCTACACCTTC.

DNA for the CDR3: TGCGCCAGCAGTGCAGGGGGCGAAACCCAAGAGACCCAGTACTTC. Translating it yields CASSAGGETQETQYF. The gene calls are TRBV10-1 and TRBJ2-5; TRBD1 matches at 8 bases. The V and J ends lost 4 bases and 1 base, in that order; junction bases with no gene match: 5. The V gene's germline CDR1 is WNHNN and CDR2 SYGVQD (reference sequence). The CDR3 loop spans 15 amino acids.

The chain carries TRBV27 and TRBJ2-7, with D unresolved. The CDR3 is made up of 11 amino acids. Germline V gene data show CDR1 as MNHEY and CDR2 as SMNVEV (reference sequence). V shed 5 bases and J shed 3 bases, with 5 bases lying between them. CDR3 protein: CASSQYYEQYF. Written as DNA, the CDR3 is TGTGCCAGCAGTCAGTACTACGAGCAGTACTTC.

The rearrangement joins TRBV11-3 to TRBJ2-3, with 15 positions matching TRBD2. The V gene's germline CDR1 is SGHNT and CDR2 YENEEA. This CDR3 has 17 amino acids. V dropped 2 bases and J dropped 3; count of bases not matched to a gene: 3. For the CDR3, the DNA is TGTGCCAGCAGCTTACGAGGGACTAGCGGGGGGACAGATACGCAGTATTTT. It encodes CASSLRGTSGGTDTQYF.

The CDR3: CASSLSGSQETQYF. CDR3 bases: TGTGCCAGCAGCCTCAGCGGGAGCCAAGAGACCCAGTACTTC. The genes are TRBV7-2 and TRBJ2-5; 8 bases map to TRBD2. Germline values: CDR1 SGHTA, CDR2 FQGNSA. Unmatched junction bases numbered 3, after V lost 5 bases and J lost 1 base. The CDR3 totals 14 residues.